A single sample is the source of the 19 T cell receptor beta chains below, sequenced in a study of blood T cell repertoires in COVID-19. Using immunoSEQ multiplex PCR, the repertoire was profiled, and TCRdb retains in-frame clones only, with some absent. The sample shows about 74,000 clones, roughly 79% of them seen only once. Sequenced: peripheral blood. Every receptor here comes from a man between 65 and 85 years old with acute or convalescent COVID-19.

The rearrangement uses TRBV7-9 and TRBJ1-1, with 7 bases matching TRBD1. CDR1 and CDR2 from the germline V gene are SEHNR and FQNEAQ (reference sequence). The trim removed 3 bases at V and 0 bases at J, leaving 7 bases unmatched. The CDR3 length is 16 residues. CDR3 nucleotides: TGTGCCAGCAGCTTGCTGGACAGGCCCGTGAACACTGAAGCTTTCTTT. Translation: CASSLLDRPVNTEAFF.

The chain combines TRBV5-1 with TRBJ2-7; a possible D gene is TRBD1 (6 bases). V was shortened by 1 base and J by 3 bases, with 14 bases between the two germline ends. The CDR3 contains 15 residues. Per the germline V gene, CDR1 is SGHRS and CDR2 is YFSETQ. Written as DNA, the CDR3 is TGCGCCAGCAGCTTGTTACAGGGTGCAAGCTACGAGCAGTACTTC. Protein product: CASSLLQGASYEQYF. Complete variable domain (other parts from reference TRBV5-1 and TRBJ2-7): KAGVTQTPRYLIKTRGQQVTLSCSPISGHRSVSWYQQTPGQGLQFLFEYFSETQRNKGNFPGRFSGRQFSNSRSEMNVSTLELGDSALYLCASSLLQGASYEQYFGPGTRLTVT.

This clone was detected a few times. V and J are TRBV19 and TRBJ2-2, with D perhaps TRBD2 (6 bases). Per the germline V gene, CDR1 is LNHDA and CDR2 is SQIVND (reference sequence). This CDR3 has 15 residues. The V end was cut by 7 bases, the J end by 1 base, with 13 bases between. The CDR3 protein is CASTRGSGNTGELFF. In DNA form, the CDR3 reads TGTGCCAGTACCCGGGGTAGCGGGAACACCGGGGAGCTGTTTTTT.

The CDR3 DNA follows: TGTGCCAGCACTGGGAGCGCAACTAATGAAAAACTGTTTTTT. Translated: CASTGSATNEKLFF. The chain carries TRBV27 and TRBJ1-4, with D unclear. There are 14 residues in the CDR3. The germline V and J ends were trimmed by 7 bases and 0 bases, with 9 bases remaining between them. Germline lookup yields CDR1 MNHEY and CDR2 SMNVEV (reference sequence).

V and J are TRBV20-1 and TRBJ2-1, with TRBD2 matching over 10 bases. This CDR3 region has 16 residues. The junction had 7 bases not matched to a gene; V was cut back by 3 bases and J by 2 bases. Per the germline V gene, CDR1 is DFQATT and CDR2 is SNEGSKA (reference sequence). The CDR3 is CSASGLAADAYNEQFF. The DNA for the CDR3 is TGCAGTGCTAGTGGACTAGCGGCTGACGCCTACAATGAGCAGTTCTTC.

This clone was seen a single time. The chain uses TRBV5-1 and TRBJ2-5; 10 positions match TRBD2. Per germline, CDR1 SGHRS and CDR2 YFSETQ. The CDR3 is 15 residues long. J lost 6 bases, V lost 4 bases, and 9 bases had no gene match. The CDR3 loop is CASSKTGTSEKTQYF. The CDR3 nucleotides read TGCGCCAGCAGCAAAACCGGGACTAGCGAGAAGACCCAGTACTTC. Together with reference TRBV5-1 and TRBJ2-5, the CDR3 gives the full variable domain: KAGVTQTPRYLIKTRGQQVTLSCSPISGHRSVSWYQQTPGQGLQFLFEYFSETQRNKGNFPGRFSGRQFSNSRSEMNVSTLELGDSALYLCASSKTGTSEKTQYFGPGTRLLVL.

V is TRBV7-9 and J is TRBJ2-7; maybe TRBD2 (6 bases). Germline V gives CDR1 SEHNR, CDR2 FQNEAQ (reference sequence). V was clipped by 5 bases and J by 5 bases, with 16 bases between them. This CDR3 comprises 14 residues. The CDR3 bases are TGTGCCAGCAGCCCCGGGACTTCCACCCACGAGCAGTACTTC. Translated, it gives CASSPGTSTHEQYF.

V gene TRBV27 combines with J gene TRBJ2-1; tentatively, D is TRBD1 (6 bases). Trimming left V 4 bases short and J 1 base short, with 14 bases between. CDR1 MNHEY and CDR2 SMNVEV come from the germline V gene (reference sequence). The CDR3 covers 16 residues. DNA for the CDR3: TGTGCCAGCAGTTGGGTCGGGACATATTCCTACAATGAGCAGTTCTTC. As protein: CASSWVGTYSYNEQFF.

This clone has only a few counts. The chain employs TRBV28 and TRBJ2-7, with TRBD2 identical over 10 bases. Trimming cost V 2 bases and J 7 bases; bases outside gene matches: 11. Germline V gene sequence: CDR1 MDHEN, CDR2 SYDVKM. This CDR3 spans 16 amino acids. This CDR3 reads CASSLMGLAGEREQYF. Written as DNA, the CDR3 is TGTGCCAGCAGTTTAATGGGGCTAGCGGGAGAGAGGGAGCAGTACTTC.

The V gene is TRBV3-1 (or the pseudogene TRBV3-2), the J gene TRBJ2-1, with TRBD2 matching 11 bases. The germline V gene encodes CDR1 LGHDT and CDR2 YNNKEL (reference sequence). The CDR3 runs 15 residues. After removal of 10 bases from V and 8 bases from J, the junction contained 13 bases not matched to a gene. CDR3 protein: CATTGRTSGPDEQFF. The CDR3, as DNA: TGTGCCACGACCGGGAGGACTAGCGGGCCAGATGAGCAGTTCTTC.

This chain links TRBV28 with TRBJ2-1; 9 bases match TRBD2. This CDR3 region has 16 residues. V lost 6 bases to trimming and J lost 0 bases; unmatched junction nucleotides: 6. Germline V gene lookup returns CDR1 MDHEN and CDR2 SYDVKM. The CDR3 bases are TGTGCCAGCAGGTCCCTTAGCGGGAGCTCCTACAATGAGCAGTTCTTC. This gives the protein CASRSLSGSSYNEQFF.

The chain uses TRBV27 and TRBJ2-1, with 12 positions matching TRBD2. The CDR3 loop spans 17 amino acids. V was clipped by 4 bases and J by 3 bases; unmatched bases: 7. Germline assignment: CDR1 MNHEY and CDR2 SMNVEV (reference sequence). The chain's CDR3 is CASSSPWTSGDYNEQFF. The CDR3, as DNA: TGTGCCAGCAGTTCCCCCTGGACTAGCGGGGACTACAATGAGCAGTTCTTC.

This chain joins TRBV5-1 and TRBJ2-7; D is uncertain. This CDR3 contains 14 residues. The germline V and J ends were trimmed by 0 bases and 2 bases, with 9 bases remaining between them. CDR1 SGHRS and CDR2 YFSETQ come from the germline V gene. CDR3 nucleotide sequence: TGCGCCAGCAGCTTGGGAGTCTCTGCCTACGAGCAGTACTTC. As protein: CASSLGVSAYEQYF.

This clone turned up a few times. The genes are TRBV24-1 and TRBJ2-1; D is unclear. Trimming took off 2 bases at V and 4 bases at J, with 5 bases between the two ends. Germline V gene lookup returns CDR1 KGHDR and CDR2 SFDVKD. The CDR3 runs 13 residues. The CDR3 reads CATSDSSYNEQFF. CDR3 DNA: TGTGCCACCAGTGATTCCAGTTACAATGAGCAGTTCTTC.

The chain combines TRBV6-5 with TRBJ2-1, with 8 bases fitting TRBD2. In germline, CDR1 is MNHEY, CDR2 SVGAGI. This CDR3 has 13 amino acids. V was pared by 2 bases and J by 10 bases, with 4 bases of the junction left unmatched. The CDR3 region is CASSYAGGLEQFF. CDR3 sequence (DNA): TGTGCCAGCAGTTACGCGGGAGGCTTGGAGCAGTTCTTC.

The chain couples TRBV28 to TRBJ1-1; D is uncertain. Germline V gene lookup returns CDR1 MDHEN and CDR2 SYDVKM. V lost 5 bases and J 2 bases, leaving 12 bases between the germline ends. The CDR3 is 14 residues long. CDR3 nucleotides: TGTGCCAGCAGTATAGTCCACAGCAACACTGAAGCTTTCTTT. It specifies CASSIVHSNTEAFF.

CDR3 sequence: CASSVELGGVREETQYF. The CDR3 DNA reads as TGTGCCAGCAGCGTAGAACTAGGGGGAGTAAGGGAAGAGACCCAGTACTTC. The chain combines TRBV9 with TRBJ2-5, with D possibly matching TRBD1 (6 bases). V lost 0 bases, J lost 3 bases, and 18 bases lay in between. This CDR3 is 17 amino acids long. Germline CDR1 is SGDLS and CDR2 is YYNGEE.

The gene calls are TRBV18 and TRBJ2-7, with 10 positions matching TRBD1. V gave up 0 bases and J gave up 2 bases; unmatched junction bases: 1. CDR3 length: 15 residues. CDR1 and CDR2 from the germline V gene are KGHSH and LQKENI. This CDR3 reads CASSPPGTGAYEQYF. DNA of the CDR3: TGTGCCAGCTCACCACCTGGGACAGGGGCCTACGAGCAGTACTTC.

The gene calls are TRBV18 and TRBJ1-4, with a tentative D call TRBD1 (5 bases). Germline lookup yields CDR1 KGHSH and CDR2 LQKENI. This CDR3 is built from 17 residues. The germline V and J ends were trimmed by 1 base and 4 bases, with 16 bases remaining between them. The CDR3 coding sequence is TGTGCCAGCTCACCACGTGGTTCGAGAGACAGTAATGAAAAACTGTTTTTT. This sequence encodes CASSPRGSRDSNEKLFF.